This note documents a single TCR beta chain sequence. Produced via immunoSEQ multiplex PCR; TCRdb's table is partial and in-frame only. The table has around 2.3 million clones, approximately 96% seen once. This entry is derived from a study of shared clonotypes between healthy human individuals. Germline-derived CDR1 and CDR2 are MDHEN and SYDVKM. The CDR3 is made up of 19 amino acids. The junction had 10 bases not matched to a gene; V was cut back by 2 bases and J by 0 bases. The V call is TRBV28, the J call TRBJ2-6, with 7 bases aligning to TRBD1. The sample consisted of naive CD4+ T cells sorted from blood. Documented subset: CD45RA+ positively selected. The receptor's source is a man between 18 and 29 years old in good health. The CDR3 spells CASSLIRGQVDSGANVLTF. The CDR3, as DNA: TGTGCCAGCAGTTTAATTCGAGGACAGGTTGACTCTGGGGCCAACGTCCTGACTTTC.